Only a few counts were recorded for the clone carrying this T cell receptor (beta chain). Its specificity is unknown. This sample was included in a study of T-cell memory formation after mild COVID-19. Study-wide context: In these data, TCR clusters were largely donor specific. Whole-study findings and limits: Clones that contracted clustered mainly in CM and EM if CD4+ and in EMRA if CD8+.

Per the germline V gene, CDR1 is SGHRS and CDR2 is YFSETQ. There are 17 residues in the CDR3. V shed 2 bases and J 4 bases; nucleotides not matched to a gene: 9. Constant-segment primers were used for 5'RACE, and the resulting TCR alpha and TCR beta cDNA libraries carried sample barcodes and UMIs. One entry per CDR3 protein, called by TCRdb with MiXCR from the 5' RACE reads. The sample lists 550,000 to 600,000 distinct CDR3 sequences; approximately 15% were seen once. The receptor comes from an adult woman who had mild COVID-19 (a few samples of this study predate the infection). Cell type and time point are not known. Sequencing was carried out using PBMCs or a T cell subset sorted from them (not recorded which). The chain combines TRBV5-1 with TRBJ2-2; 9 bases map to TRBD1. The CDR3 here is CASSLAPGQGLTGELFF. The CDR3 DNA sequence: TGCGCCAGCAGCTTAGCTCCGGGACAGGGCCTCACCGGGGAGCTGTTTTTT. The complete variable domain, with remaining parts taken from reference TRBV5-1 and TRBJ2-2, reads KAGVTQTPRYLIKTRGQQVTLSCSPISGHRSVSWYQQTPGQGLQFLFEYFSETQRNKGNFPGRFSGRQFSNSRSEMNVSTLELGDSALYLCASSLAPGQGLTGELFFGEGSRLTVL.